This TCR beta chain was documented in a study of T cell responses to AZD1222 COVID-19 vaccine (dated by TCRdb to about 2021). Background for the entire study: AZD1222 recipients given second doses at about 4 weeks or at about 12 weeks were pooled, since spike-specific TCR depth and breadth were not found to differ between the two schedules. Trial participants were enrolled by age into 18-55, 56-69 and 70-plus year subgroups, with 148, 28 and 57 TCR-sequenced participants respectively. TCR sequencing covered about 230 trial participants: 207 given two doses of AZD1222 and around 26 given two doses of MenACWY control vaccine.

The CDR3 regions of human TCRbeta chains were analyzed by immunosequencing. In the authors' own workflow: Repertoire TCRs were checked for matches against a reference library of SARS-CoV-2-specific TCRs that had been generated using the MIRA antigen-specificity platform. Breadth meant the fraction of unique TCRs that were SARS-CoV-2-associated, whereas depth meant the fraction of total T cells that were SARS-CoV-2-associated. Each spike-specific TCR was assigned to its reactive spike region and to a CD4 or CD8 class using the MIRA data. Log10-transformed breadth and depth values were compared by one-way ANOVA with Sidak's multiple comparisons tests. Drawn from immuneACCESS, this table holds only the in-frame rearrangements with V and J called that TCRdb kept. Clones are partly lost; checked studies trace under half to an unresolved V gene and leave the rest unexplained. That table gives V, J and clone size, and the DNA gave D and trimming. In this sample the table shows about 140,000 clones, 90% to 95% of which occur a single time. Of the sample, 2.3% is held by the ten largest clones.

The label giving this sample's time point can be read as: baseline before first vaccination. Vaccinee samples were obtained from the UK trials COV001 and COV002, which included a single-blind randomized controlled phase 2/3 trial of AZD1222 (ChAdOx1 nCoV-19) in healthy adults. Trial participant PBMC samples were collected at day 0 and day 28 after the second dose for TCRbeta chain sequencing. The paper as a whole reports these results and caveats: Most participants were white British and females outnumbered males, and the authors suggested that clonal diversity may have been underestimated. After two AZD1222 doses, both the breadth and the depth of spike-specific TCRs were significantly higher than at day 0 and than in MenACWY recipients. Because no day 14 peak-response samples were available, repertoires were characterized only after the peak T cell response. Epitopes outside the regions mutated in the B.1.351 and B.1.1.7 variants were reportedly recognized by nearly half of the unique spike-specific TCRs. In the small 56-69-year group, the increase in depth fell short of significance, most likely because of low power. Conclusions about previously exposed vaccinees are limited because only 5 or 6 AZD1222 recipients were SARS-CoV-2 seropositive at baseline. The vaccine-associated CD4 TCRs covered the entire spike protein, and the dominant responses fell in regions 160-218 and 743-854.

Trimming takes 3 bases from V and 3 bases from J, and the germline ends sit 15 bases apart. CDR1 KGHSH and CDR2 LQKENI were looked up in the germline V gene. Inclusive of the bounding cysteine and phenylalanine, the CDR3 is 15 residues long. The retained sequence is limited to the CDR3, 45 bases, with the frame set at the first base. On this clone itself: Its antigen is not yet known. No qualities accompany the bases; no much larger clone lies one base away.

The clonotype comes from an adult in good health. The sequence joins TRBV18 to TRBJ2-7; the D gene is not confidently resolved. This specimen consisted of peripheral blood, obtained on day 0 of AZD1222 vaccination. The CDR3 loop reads CASSPGSAEGYEQYF. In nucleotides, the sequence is TGTGCCAGCTCACCGGGATCGGCAGAAGGCTACGAGCAGTACTTC.